This TCR beta chain derives from a study of cytomegalovirus exposure and HLA in healthy donors. Study-level information: HLA-typed donors were the source of around 85 million unique TCRs held in an early data release. Findings of the study overall: Excluded were some V segments that proved indistinguishable, including TRBV6-2 and TRBV6-3. Confirmation was obtained in vitro that a few CMV-associated chains are specific for CMV antigens. Within an earlier analysis, most TCR beta V segments proved productive either about 90% or about 30% of the time.

60 Vbeta and 13 Jbeta primers were used in PCR. This table comes from immunoSEQ multiplex PCR, and its TCRdb copy is limited to in-frame clones, with some not included. This sample has about 120,000 clones; 70% to 85% occur once, and the top ten carry under 2%. This clone has a handful of counts. The target antigen is unknown. Trimming took off 4 bases at V and 8 bases at J, with 12 bases between the two ends. The CDR3 has 13 residues. Germline V lookup: CDR1 MNHEY, CDR2 SMNVEV (reference sequence). This sequence originates from a man aged 18 to 29 in good health and CMV-seronegative. The rearrangement links TRBV27 to TRBJ2-1, with D possibly being TRBD1 (6 bases). The sequenced material came from PBMCs. In DNA, the CDR3 is TGTGCCAGCAGTTCCACAGGGTGGCATGAGCAGTTCTTC. Encoded protein: CASSSTGWHEQFF.